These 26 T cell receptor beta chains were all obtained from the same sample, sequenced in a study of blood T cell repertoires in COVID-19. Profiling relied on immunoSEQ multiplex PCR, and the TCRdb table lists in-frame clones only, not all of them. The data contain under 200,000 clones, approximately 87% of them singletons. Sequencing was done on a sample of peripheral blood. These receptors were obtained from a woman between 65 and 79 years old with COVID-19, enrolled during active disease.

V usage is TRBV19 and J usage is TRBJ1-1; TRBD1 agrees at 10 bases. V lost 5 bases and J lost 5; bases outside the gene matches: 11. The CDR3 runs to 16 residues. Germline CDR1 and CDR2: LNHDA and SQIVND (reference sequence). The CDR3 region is CASSPGRDRGYTEAFF. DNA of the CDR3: TGTGCCAGTAGTCCGGGCCGGGACAGGGGATATACTGAAGCTTTCTTT.

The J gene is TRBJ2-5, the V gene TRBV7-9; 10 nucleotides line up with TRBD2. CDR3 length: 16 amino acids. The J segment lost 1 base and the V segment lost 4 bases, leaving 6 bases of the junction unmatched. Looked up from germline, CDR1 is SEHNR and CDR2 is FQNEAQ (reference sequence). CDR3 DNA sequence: TGTGCCAGCAGCTCTCAACTAGCGGGGAGCCAAGAGACCCAGTACTTC. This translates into CASSSQLAGSQETQYF.

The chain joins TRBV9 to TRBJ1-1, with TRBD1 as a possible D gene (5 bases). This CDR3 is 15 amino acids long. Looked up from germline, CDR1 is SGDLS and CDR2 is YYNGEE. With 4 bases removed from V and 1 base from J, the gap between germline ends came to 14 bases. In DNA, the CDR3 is TGTGCCAGCAGCACCTGGGGGGGGAAGAACACTGAAGCTTTCTTT. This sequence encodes CASSTWGGKNTEAFF.

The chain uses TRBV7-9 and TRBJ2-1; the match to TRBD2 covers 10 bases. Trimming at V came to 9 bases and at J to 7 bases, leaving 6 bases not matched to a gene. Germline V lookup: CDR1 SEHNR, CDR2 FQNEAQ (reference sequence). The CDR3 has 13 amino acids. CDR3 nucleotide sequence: TGTGCCAGTCGACCTAGCGGGGGAAATGAGCAGTTCTTC. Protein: CASRPSGGNEQFF.

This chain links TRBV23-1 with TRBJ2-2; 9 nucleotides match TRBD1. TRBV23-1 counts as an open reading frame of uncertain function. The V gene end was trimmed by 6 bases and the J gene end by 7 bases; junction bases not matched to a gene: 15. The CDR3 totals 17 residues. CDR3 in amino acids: CASSQPVRDRDIGELFF. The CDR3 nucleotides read TGCGCCAGCAGCCAACCCGTCCGGGACAGGGATATCGGGGAGCTGTTTTTT.

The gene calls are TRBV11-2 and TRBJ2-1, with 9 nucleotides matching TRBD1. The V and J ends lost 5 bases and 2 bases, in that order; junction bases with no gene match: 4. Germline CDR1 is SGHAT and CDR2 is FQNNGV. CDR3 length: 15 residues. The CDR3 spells CASSERQGAYNEQFF. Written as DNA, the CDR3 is TGTGCCAGCAGCGAAAGACAGGGGGCCTACAATGAGCAGTTCTTC.

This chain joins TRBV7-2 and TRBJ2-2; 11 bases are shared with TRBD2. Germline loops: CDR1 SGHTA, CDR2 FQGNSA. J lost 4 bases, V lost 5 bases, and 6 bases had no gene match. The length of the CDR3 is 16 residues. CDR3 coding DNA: TGTGCCAGCAGCACTACTAGCGGGGGCGGCACCGGGGAGCTGTTTTTT. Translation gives CASSTTSGGGTGELFF.

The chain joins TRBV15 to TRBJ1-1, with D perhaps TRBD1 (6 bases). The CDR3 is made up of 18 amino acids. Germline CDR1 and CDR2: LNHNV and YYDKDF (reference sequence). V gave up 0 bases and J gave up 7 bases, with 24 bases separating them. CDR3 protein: CATSRDLWLGPRTVEAFF. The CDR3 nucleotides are TGTGCCACCAGCAGAGATTTGTGGTTAGGACCCAGGACAGTTGAAGCTTTCTTT. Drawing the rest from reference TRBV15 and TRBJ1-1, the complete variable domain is DAMVIQNPRYQVTQFGKPVTLSCSQTLNHNVMYWYQQKSSQAPKLLFHYYDKDFNNEADTPDNFQSRRPNTSFCFLDIRSPGLGDTAMYLCATSRDLWLGPRTVEAFFGQGTRLTVV.

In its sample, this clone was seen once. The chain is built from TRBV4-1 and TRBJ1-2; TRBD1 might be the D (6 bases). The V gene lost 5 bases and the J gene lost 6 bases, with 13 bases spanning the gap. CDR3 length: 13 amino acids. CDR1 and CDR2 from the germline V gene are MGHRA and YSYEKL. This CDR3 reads CASSTSAGDGYTF. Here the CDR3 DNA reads TGCGCCAGCAGCACCAGCGCAGGGGATGGCTACACCTTC.

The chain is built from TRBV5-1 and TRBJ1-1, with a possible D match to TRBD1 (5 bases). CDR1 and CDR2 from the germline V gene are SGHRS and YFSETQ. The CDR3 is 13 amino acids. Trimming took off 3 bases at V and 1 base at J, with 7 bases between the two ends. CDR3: CASSYGQNTEAFF. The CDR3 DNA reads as TGCGCCAGCAGCTACGGACAGAACACTGAAGCTTTCTTT.

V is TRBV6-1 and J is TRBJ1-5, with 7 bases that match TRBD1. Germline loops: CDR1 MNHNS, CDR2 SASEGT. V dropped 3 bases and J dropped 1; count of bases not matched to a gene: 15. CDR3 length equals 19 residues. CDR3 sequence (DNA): TGTGCCAGCAGTGAGGGACAGTCATGGGGTTATCGGAGCAATCAGCCCCAGCATTTT. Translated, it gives CASSEGQSWGYRSNQPQHF.

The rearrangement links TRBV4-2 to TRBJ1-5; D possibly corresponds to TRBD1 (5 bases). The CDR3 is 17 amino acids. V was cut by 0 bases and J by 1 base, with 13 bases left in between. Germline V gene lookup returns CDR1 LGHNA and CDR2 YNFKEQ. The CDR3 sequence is CASSQEETGRSNQPQHF. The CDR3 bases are TGTGCCAGCAGCCAAGAAGAAACAGGTCGGAGCAATCAGCCCCAGCATTTT.

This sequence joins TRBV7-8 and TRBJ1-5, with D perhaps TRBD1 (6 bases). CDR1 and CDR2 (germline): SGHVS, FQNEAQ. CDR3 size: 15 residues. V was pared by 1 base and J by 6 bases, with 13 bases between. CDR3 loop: CASSLVGIRGQPQHF. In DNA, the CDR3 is TGTGCCAGCAGCTTAGTTGGCATCAGGGGTCAGCCCCAGCATTTT.

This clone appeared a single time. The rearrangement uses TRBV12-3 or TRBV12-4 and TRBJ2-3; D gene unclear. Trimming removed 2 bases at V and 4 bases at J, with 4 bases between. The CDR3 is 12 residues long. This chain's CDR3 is CASSLLPDTQYF. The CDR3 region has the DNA TGTGCCAGCAGTTTACTCCCAGATACGCAGTATTTT.

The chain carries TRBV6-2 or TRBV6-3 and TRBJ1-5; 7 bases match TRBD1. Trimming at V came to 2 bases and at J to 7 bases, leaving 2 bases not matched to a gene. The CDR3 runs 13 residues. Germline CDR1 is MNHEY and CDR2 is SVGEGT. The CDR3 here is CASSYKGAQPQHF. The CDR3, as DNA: TGTGCCAGCAGTTACAAGGGGGCACAGCCCCAGCATTTT.

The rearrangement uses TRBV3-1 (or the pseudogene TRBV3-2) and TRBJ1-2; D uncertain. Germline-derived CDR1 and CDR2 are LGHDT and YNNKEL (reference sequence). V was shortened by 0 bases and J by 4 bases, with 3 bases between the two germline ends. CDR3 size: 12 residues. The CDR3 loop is CASSQDSYGYTF. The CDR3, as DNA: TGTGCCAGCAGCCAAGACAGCTATGGCTACACCTTC.

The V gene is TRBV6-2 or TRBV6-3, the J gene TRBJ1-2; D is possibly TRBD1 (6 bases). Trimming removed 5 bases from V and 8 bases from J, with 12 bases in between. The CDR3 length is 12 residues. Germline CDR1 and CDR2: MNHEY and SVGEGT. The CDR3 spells CASSQGSLGYTF. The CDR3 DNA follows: TGTGCCAGCAGTCAGGGGAGTTTAGGCTACACCTTC.

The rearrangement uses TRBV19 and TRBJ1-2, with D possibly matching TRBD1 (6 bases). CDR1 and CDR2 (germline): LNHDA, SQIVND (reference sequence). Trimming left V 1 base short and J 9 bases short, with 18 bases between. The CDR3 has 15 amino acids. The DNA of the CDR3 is TGTGCCAGTAGTATAGTCGCTGGGCAGGGGCGTAGCTACACCTTC. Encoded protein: CASSIVAGQGRSYTF.

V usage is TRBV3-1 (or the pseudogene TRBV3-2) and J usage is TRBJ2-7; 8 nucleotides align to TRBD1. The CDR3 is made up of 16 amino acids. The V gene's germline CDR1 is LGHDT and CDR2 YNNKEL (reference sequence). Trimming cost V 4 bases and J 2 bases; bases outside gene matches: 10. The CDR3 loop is CASSRTGTGGPYEQYF. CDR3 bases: TGTGCCAGCAGCCGAACCGGGACAGGTGGCCCCTACGAGCAGTACTTC.

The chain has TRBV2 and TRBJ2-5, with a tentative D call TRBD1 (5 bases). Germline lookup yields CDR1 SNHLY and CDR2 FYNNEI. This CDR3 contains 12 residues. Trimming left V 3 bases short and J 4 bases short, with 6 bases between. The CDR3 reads CASSDQGETQYF. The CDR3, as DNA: TGTGCCAGCAGTGACCAGGGAGAGACCCAGTACTTC.

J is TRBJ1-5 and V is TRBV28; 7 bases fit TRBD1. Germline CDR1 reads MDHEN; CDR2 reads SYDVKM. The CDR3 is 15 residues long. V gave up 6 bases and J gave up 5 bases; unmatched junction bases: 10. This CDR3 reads CASRPPGGIYQPQHF. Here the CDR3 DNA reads TGTGCCAGCAGACCTCCAGGGGGGATCTATCAGCCCCAGCATTTT.

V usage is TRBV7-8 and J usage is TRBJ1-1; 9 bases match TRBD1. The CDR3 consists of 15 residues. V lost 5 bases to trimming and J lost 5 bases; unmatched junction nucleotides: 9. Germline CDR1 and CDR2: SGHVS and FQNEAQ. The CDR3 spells CASSPPRGQGTEAFF. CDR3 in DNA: TGTGCCAGCAGCCCCCCCCGCGGACAGGGGACTGAAGCTTTCTTT. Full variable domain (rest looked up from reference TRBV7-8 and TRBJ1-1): GAGVSQSPRYKVAKRGQDVALRCDPISGHVSLFWYQQALGQGPEFLTYFQNEAQLDKSGLPSDRFFAERPEGSVSTLKIQRTQQEDSAVYLCASSPPRGQGTEAFFGQGTRLTVV.

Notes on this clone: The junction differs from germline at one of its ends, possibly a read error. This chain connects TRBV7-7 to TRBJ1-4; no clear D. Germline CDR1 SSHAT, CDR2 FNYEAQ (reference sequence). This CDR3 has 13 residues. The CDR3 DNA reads TGTGCTAGCAGCTTAACCCGGGAGGAAAAACTGTTTTTT. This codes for CASSLTREEKLFF.

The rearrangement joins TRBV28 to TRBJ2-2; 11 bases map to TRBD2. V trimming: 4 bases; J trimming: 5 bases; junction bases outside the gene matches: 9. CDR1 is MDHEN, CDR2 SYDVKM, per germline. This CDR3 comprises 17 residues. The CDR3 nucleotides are TGTGCCAGCAGTTCGGCGGCTAGCGGGGGGCGGACCGGGGAGCTGTTTTTT. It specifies CASSSAASGGRTGELFF. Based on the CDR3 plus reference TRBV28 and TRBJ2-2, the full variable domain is DVKVTQSSRYLVKRTGEKVFLECVQDMDHENMFWYRQDPGLGLRLIYFSYDVKMKEKGDIPEGYSVSREKKERFSLILESASTNQTSMYLCASSSAASGGRTGELFFGEGSRLTVL.

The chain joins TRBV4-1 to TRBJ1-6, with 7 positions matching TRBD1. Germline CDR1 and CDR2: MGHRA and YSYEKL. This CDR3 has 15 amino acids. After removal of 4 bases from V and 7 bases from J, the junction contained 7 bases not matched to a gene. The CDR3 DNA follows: TGCGCCAGCAGCCCTTTAGGGGGCTGGAATTCACCCCTCCACTTT. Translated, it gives CASSPLGGWNSPLHF.

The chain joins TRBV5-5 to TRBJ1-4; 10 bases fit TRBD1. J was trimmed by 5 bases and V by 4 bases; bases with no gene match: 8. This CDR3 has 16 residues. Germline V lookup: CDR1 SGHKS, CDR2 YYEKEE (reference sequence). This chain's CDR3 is CASSLRTGGGNEKLFF. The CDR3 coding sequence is TGTGCCAGCAGCCTAAGGACAGGGGGAGGGAATGAAAAACTGTTTTTT.